Below are 10 T cell receptor beta chains sequenced from a single sample in a study of shared clonotypes between healthy human individuals. Profiling relied on immunoSEQ multiplex PCR, and the TCRdb table lists in-frame clones only, not all of them. The sample has roughly 2.2 million clones, 85% to 95% seen once; the top ten hold more than 0.35%. The sample was naive CD4+ T cells from PBMCs. The subset was: CD45RA+ positively selected. These receptors originate from a man younger than 35 in good health. Some clones in this sample may be carry-over from other donors' samples.

As for this clone: This CDR3 is also generated by other DNA sequences in the sample. The CDR3 region is CASSLGQGSYEQYF. CDR3 coding DNA: TGCGCCAGCAGCTTGGGACAGGGCTCCTACGAGCAGTACTTC. This chain joins TRBV5-1 and TRBJ2-7; TRBD1 matches at 7 bases. The junction had 0 bases not matched to a gene; V was cut back by 0 bases and J by 0 bases. Germline lookup yields CDR1 SGHRS and CDR2 YFSETQ. This CDR3 comprises 14 residues.

The V call is TRBV5-6, the J call TRBJ2-5, with D unclear. The tail of the sequence fits TRBJ2-7 better, so the J call may be wrong. Germline CDR1 is SGHDT and CDR2 is YYEEEE. This CDR3 has 18 amino acids. CDR3 nucleotide sequence: TGTGCCAGCAGCGCTGCACTGAAGGGTTCGGCTTCGCTATACGAGCAGTACTTC. It yields the protein CASSAALKGSASLYEQYF.

With respect to this clone: The same CDR3 arises from other DNA sequences in this sample as well. The chain joins TRBV5-1 to TRBJ2-1; no clear D gene. V lost 0 bases, J lost 2 bases, and 6 bases lay in between. There are 14 residues in the CDR3. The germline V gene has CDR1 SGHRS and CDR2 YFSETQ. The CDR3 DNA follows: TGCGCCAGCAGCTTGGATTCACCCTACAATGAGCAGTTCTTC. Protein sequence: CASSLDSPYNEQFF.

The chain carries TRBV11-1 and TRBJ2-7, with 7 bases aligning to TRBD1. The germline V gene has CDR1 SGHAT and CDR2 FQDESV (reference sequence). This CDR3 comprises 15 residues. Losses at the gene ends were 0 bases for V and 4 bases for J; bases not matched to a gene: 6. The CDR3 DNA follows: TGTGCCAGCAGCTTAGCCGGGACAGAGAATTACGAGCAGTACTTC. Protein sequence: CASSLAGTENYEQYF.

The chain joins TRBV29-1 to TRBJ1-1; no clear D gene. The V gene lost 6 bases and the J gene lost 1 base, with 12 bases spanning the gap. Looked up from germline, CDR1 is SQVTM and CDR2 is ANQGSEA. The CDR3 runs to 13 residues. CDR3 DNA sequence: TGCAGCGTCATGGACCGGGCGAACACTGAAGCTTTCTTT. As protein: CSVMDRANTEAFF. The full variable domain, rest sourced from reference TRBV29-1 and TRBJ1-1, is SAVISQKPSRDICQRGTSLTIQCQVDSQVTMMFWYRQQPGQSLTLIATANQGSEATYESGFVIDKFPISRPNLTFSTLTVSNMSPEDSSIYLCSVMDRANTEAFFGQGTRLTVV.

The CDR3 DNA is TGTGCCAGCAGCCTGACAGGCATGAACACTGAAGCTTTCTTT. As protein: CASSLTGMNTEAFF. The chain uses TRBV7-3 and TRBJ1-1, with D possibly being TRBD1 (6 bases). V was cut by 5 bases and J by 0 bases, with 10 bases left in between. Germline V CDR1 and CDR2: SGHTA, FQGTGA. The CDR3 has 14 residues.

V and J are TRBV9 and TRBJ2-1, with 7 positions matching TRBD2. Germline V gene data show CDR1 as SGDLS and CDR2 as YYNGEE. The V gene end was trimmed by 0 bases and the J gene end by 0 bases; junction bases not matched to a gene: 3. The CDR3 length is 16 residues. As DNA, the CDR3 is TGTGCCAGCAGCGTAGATGGCGGGAGCTCCTACAATGAGCAGTTCTTC. Protein: CASSVDGGSSYNEQFF.

The gene calls are TRBV19 and TRBJ2-2, with D perhaps matching TRBD2 (5 bases). V lost 1 base and J 2 bases, leaving 8 bases between the germline ends. The CDR3 contains 15 residues. CDR1 is LNHDA, CDR2 SQIVND, per germline (reference sequence). The chain's CDR3 is CASSIGRVNTGELFF. The CDR3 DNA sequence: TGTGCCAGTAGTATAGGGCGGGTCAACACCGGGGAGCTGTTTTTT.

The DNA for the CDR3 is TGTGCCAGCAGTTCGCCGACAGGGCAATATGGCTACACCTTC. Its protein product is CASSSPTGQYGYTF. The chain carries TRBV28 and TRBJ1-2; TRBD1 matches 7 bases. This CDR3 is 14 amino acids long. Germline-derived CDR1 and CDR2 are MDHEN and SYDVKM. The ends lost 4 bases at V and 5 bases at J; junction bases unmatched: 7.

The chain uses TRBV7-2 and TRBJ2-1, with D possibly called TRBD1 or TRBD2 (5 bases each). CDR3 length: 14 residues. With 5 bases removed from V and 10 bases from J, the gap between germline ends came to 18 bases. Germline V CDR1 and CDR2: SGHTA, FQGNSA. The CDR3, as DNA: TGTGCCAGCAGCCTGTGGGACCGACAAGGGGAGCAGTTCTTC. Translated: CASSLWDRQGEQFF. Full variable domain (outside the CDR3, taken from reference TRBV7-2 and TRBJ2-1): GAGVSQSPSNKVTEKGKDVELRCDPISGHTALYWYRQSLGQGLEFLIYFQGNSAPDKSGLPSDRFSAERTGGSVSTLTIQRTQQEDSAVYLCASSLWDRQGEQFFGPGTRLTVL.